This T cell receptor beta chain was sequenced in a study of beta chain features in type 1 diabetes. Germline lookup yields CDR1 SQVTM and CDR2 ANQGSEA. Trimming pared 0 bases from V and 3 bases from J, leaving 8 bases between. This CDR3 has 13 residues. Whole-study findings and limits: A moderate, significant TCRB CDR3 shortening appeared in type 1 diabetes across four CD4+ subsets. cDNA-based sequencing might over-represent cells highly expressing TCR.

The sequenced template was cDNA made from the entire isolated RNA. Only in-frame clones appear in the TCRdb table, and some are missing; sequencing was by immunoSEQ multiplex PCR. The profile shows 400,000 to 600,000 clones, about 29% of them singletons. With respect to this clone: The antigen remains unidentified.

This clonotype originated in a man aged 18 to 29 in good health. The chain combines TRBV29-1 with TRBJ1-2; maybe TRBD1 (5 bases). The source material was naive CD4+ T cells from blood. CDR3 sequence: CSVEDKGHYGYTF. The CDR3 DNA follows: TGCAGCGTTGAAGATAAGGGACACTATGGCTACACCTTC.